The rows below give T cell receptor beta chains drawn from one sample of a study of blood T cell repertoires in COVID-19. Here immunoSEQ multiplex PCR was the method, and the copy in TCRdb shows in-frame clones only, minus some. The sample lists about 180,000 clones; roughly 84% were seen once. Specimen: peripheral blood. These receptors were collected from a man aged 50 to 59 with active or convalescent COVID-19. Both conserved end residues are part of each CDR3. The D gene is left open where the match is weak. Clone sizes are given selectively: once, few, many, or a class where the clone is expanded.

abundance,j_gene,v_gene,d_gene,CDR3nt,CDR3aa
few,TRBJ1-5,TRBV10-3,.,TGTGCCATCAGCGTCTCGGGAGGACAGCCCCAGCATTTT,CAISVSGGQPQHF
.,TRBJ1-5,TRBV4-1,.,TGCGCCAGCAGCCGGGTTTCTAGGGCGGGGTTAACTCAGCCCCAGCATTTT,CASSRVSRAGLTQPQHF
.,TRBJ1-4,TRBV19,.,TGTGCCAGTAGTATGCGCGGGCGCGATGAAAAACTGTTTTTT,CASSMRGRDEKLFF
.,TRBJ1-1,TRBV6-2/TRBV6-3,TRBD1,TGTGCCAGCAGCACACGGGGACAGGGAGGCGGTCGGGACACTGAAGCTTTCTTT,CASSTRGQGGGRDTEAFF
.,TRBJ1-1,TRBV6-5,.,TGTGCCAGCAGTTACGGGGGACTGCACGCTGAAGCTTTCTTT,CASSYGGLHAEAFF
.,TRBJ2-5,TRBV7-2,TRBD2,TGTGCCAGCAGCTTAACCGGGACTAGCGGGCCTTCGGTTTCCCAGTACTTC,CASSLTGTSGPSVSQYF
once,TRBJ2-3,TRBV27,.,TGTGCCAGCAGCAGATCCAGGGGTGCAGATACGCAGTATTTT,CASSRSRGADTQYF
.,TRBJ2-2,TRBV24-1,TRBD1,TGTGCCACCAGTGATCCCAGGGACAGGGACACCGGGGAGCTGTTTTTT,CATSDPRDRDTGELFF
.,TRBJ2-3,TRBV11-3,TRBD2,TGTGCCAGCAGCCAGCAGGGACTAGCCTCTGCAGATACGCAGTATTTT,CASSQQGLASADTQYF
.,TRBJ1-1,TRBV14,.,TGTGCCAGCAGCCCCAGGTATATTGGGACTGAAGCTTTCTTT,CASSPRYIGTEAFF
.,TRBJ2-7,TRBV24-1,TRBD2,TGTGCCACCAGTGATCCGAGGACTAGCGGAGAGGGCCACGAGCAGTACTTC,CATSDPRTSGEGHEQYF
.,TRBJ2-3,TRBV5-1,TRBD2,TGCGCCAGCAGCTTAGGGTTTAGCGGGGAGTCCAGAGATACGCAGTATTTT,CASSLGFSGESRDTQYF
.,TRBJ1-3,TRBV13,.,TGTGCCAGCAGCGAAGCAGGCGGAGGTAGAAGAAACACCATATATTTT,CASSEAGGGRRNTIYF
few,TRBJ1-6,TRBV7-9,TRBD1,TGTGCCAGCAGCTCCCCAAACAGGGGGCCCTATAATTCACCCCTCCACTTT,CASSSPNRGPYNSPLHF
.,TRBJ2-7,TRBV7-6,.,TGTGCCAGCAGCATTGCGCGGGAAAGCTCCTACGAGCAGTACTTC,CASSIARESSYEQYF
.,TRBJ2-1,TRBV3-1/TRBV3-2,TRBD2,TGTGCCAGCAGCTCTACTAGCGGTGCCTACAATGAGCAGTTCTTC,CASSSTSGAYNEQFF
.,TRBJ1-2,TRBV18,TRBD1,TGTGCCAGCTCACCATCCCGGACAGGGGTCGGCTACACCTTC,CASSPSRTGVGYTF
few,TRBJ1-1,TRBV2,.,TGTGCCACGGCGGGGGCGATATGGGGGACAGCTTTCTTT,CATAGAIWGTAFF
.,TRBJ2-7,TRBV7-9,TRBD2,TGTGCCAGCAGCTATGGACTAGCGGGAGGGCCGACGCAGTACTTC,CASSYGLAGGPTQYF
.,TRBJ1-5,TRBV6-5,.,TGTGCCAGCAGTTACGAGGGTATGGGCAATCAGCCCCAGCATTTT,CASSYEGMGNQPQHF
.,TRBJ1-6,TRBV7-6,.,TGTGCCAGCAGCTCAGCGCTGGGGGGAAGGGTTTCACCCCTCCACTTT,CASSSALGGRVSPLHF
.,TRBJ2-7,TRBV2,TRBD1,TGTGCCAGCAGACAGACAGGGACGGACGAGCAGTACTTC,CASRQTGTDEQYF
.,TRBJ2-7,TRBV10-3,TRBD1,TGTGCCATCAGGACAGGGGGTCTCTACGAGCAGTACTTC,CAIRTGGLYEQYF
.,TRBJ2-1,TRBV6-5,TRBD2,TGTGCCAGCATGCGACTAGCGAATAACAATGAGCAGTTCTTC,CASMRLANNNEQFF
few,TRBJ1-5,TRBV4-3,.,TGCGCCAGCAGCCAAGATTGGTCGGGAGAACAGCCCCAGCATTTT,CASSQDWSGEQPQHF
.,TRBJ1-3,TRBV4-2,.,TGTGCCAGCAGCCAAATGGGGGGGTTAAGTCCTGGAAACACCATATATTTT,CASSQMGGLSPGNTIYF
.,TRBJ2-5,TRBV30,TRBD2,TGTGCCTGGGGGGGACTAGCGGGAGGGCCGACATTAGGAGAGACCCAGTACTTC,CAWGGLAGGPTLGETQYF
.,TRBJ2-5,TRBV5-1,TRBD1,TGCGCCAGCAGCTTGGATGTGGCGGGACAGGGAGAGACCCAGTACTTC,CASSLDVAGQGETQYF
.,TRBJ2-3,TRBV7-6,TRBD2,TGTGCCAGCAGCTTAGATACGACTAGCGGGGAGTCAGATACGCAGTATTTT,CASSLDTTSGESDTQYF